The clone carrying this T cell receptor (beta chain) was observed a single time. This entry belongs to a study of T cell changes during pregnancy in multiple sclerosis. Profiled with immunoSEQ multiplex PCR; TCRdb holds only in-frame clones, not every one. The table has about 70,000 clones, approximately 90% seen once. CDR3 length: 15 residues. Germline CDR1 and CDR2: MNHNS and SASEGT. V was shortened by 8 bases and J by 1 base, with 18 bases between the two germline ends. This receptor was identified in a female donor in good health, enrolled as a control in a pregnancy study. The rearrangement joins TRBV6-1 to TRBJ2-7; TRBD2 might be the D (6 bases). The input for sequencing was peripheral blood, taken in the third trimester of pregnancy. This chain's CDR3 is CASQMPAGSSYEQYF. For the CDR3, the DNA is TGTGCCAGCCAGATGCCGGCGGGGTCTTCCTACGAGCAGTACTTC.